These T cell receptor beta chains were read from a single sample in a study of memory CD4+ T cells and cytomegalovirus serostatus. The data were produced by immunoSEQ multiplex PCR, yet TCRdb's version contains in-frame clones alone and is incomplete. The sample records some 57,000 clones, around 80% being singletons. Sequenced: memory CD4+ T cells from blood. The receptors derive from an adult in good health and CMV-seronegative. CDR3s leave out the opening cysteine and the closing phenylalanine or tryptophan. Fields, in order: clone size, J gene, V gene, CDR3 protein. Size tells how often a clone was seen (once, few, many) or the class of an expanded clone, and some rows leave it out.

clone size: NA
J gene: TRBJ2-5
V gene: TRBV9
CDR3 protein: ASSASWLAGVPGETQY

clone size: NA
J gene: TRBJ1-5
V gene: TRBV19
CDR3 protein: ASSPQRGRPQH

clone size: NA
J gene: TRBJ2-7
V gene: TRBV5-6
CDR3 protein: ASSYVDSYEQY

clone size: NA
J gene: TRBJ2-2
V gene: TRBV2
CDR3 protein: ASRDTGTSGF

clone size: NA
J gene: TRBJ2-1
V gene: TRBV6-6
CDR3 protein: ASSRYYNEQF

clone size: NA
J gene: TRBJ1-2
V gene: TRBV11-2
CDR3 protein: ASSSGTGGYGYT

clone size: NA
J gene: TRBJ2-3
V gene: TRBV5-4
CDR3 protein: ASSLGVLNTDTQY

clone size: NA
J gene: TRBJ2-4
V gene: TRBV27
CDR3 protein: ASSPQGLAGGPRY

clone size: NA
J gene: TRBJ1-1
V gene: TRBV15
CDR3 protein: ATSRGGNTEAF

clone size: NA
J gene: TRBJ2-5
V gene: TRBV5-1
CDR3 protein: ASSPRLSGVRETQY

clone size: NA
J gene: TRBJ2-7
V gene: TRBV1
CDR3 protein: TSSQEGQGNNEQY

clone size: NA
J gene: TRBJ2-2
V gene: TRBV7-8
CDR3 protein: ASQRTPNTGELF

clone size: NA
J gene: TRBJ1-1
V gene: TRBV5-5
CDR3 protein: ASSLIGSLPLGAF

clone size: NA
J gene: TRBJ2-3
V gene: TRBV19
CDR3 protein: ASSPTGDTQY

clone size: once
J gene: TRBJ2-3
V gene: TRBV10-3
CDR3 protein: AIQRGSTDTQY

clone size: NA
J gene: TRBJ2-1
V gene: TRBV5-6
CDR3 protein: ASRKQEGGLSYNEQF

clone size: few
J gene: TRBJ2-7
V gene: TRBV5-6
CDR3 protein: ASSLTGQGNEQY

clone size: NA
J gene: TRBJ1-2
V gene: TRBV6-6
CDR3 protein: ASSWASSYGYT

clone size: NA
J gene: TRBJ2-2
V gene: TRBV7-2
CDR3 protein: ASSLEGGVGTGELF

clone size: NA
J gene: TRBJ1-2
V gene: TRBV9
CDR3 protein: ASSPLGTGGYGYT

clone size: NA
J gene: TRBJ2-1
V gene: TRBV5-1
CDR3 protein: ASSLGGTVNV

clone size: once
J gene: TRBJ1-5
V gene: TRBV6-1
CDR3 protein: ASSEVTGPLQPQH

clone size: NA
J gene: TRBJ1-1
V gene: TRBV19
CDR3 protein: ASSHRGANTEAF

clone size: NA
J gene: TRBJ1-1
V gene: TRBV5-8
CDR3 protein: ASSLSGLNTEAF

clone size: NA
J gene: TRBJ1-6
V gene: TRBV9
CDR3 protein: ASSVGQYNSPLH

clone size: NA
J gene: TRBJ2-1
V gene: TRBV11-2
CDR3 protein: ASSLGLNNEQF